The clone carrying this T cell receptor beta chain occurred once. Its target is unknown. This sample stems from a study of graft-versus-host responses after intestinal transplantation. Method: immunoSEQ multiplex PCR; TCRdb's copy keeps in-frame clones and lacks some. The sample holds more than 70,000 clones; around 84% are singletons and the top ten take 0.83%. Whole-study findings and limits: Declines in HvG clones occurring early post-transplant were associated with peak circulating GvH clone levels.

The sample was unstimulated CD4+ T cells sorted from spleen or lymph node cells, taken before intestinal transplant. This receptor was taken from a human donor who received an intestinal transplant.

This CDR3 is CASSLYGGASYNEQFF. CDR3 bases: TGTGCCAGCAGCTTATATGGGGGGGCCTCCTACAATGAGCAGTTCTTC. The J gene is TRBJ2-1, the V gene TRBV7-2; perhaps TRBD2 as D (7 bases). Trimming took off 2 bases at V and 0 bases at J, with 11 bases between the two ends. Germline-derived CDR1 and CDR2 are SGHTA and FQGNSA. The CDR3 is 16 amino acids.